This is a list of T cell receptor beta chains from one sample in a study of alternative splicing in chronic myeloid leukemia remission. TCRdb reprocessed the bulk RNA-seq reads and keeps a single row for each CDR3 protein, giving no DNA. This table has 300 to 400 distinct CDR3 sequences, roughly 96% appearing once. The sequenced material came from PBMCs. The receptors stem from a person aged 25-55 years in good health. CDR3s include the opening cysteine and the closing phenylalanine or tryptophan. Only some rows state a clone size, as once, few, many or a class for expanded clones.

v_call: TRBV7-2; j_call: TRBJ2-3; clone_size: .; cdr3_aa: CASRSDNHRTDTQYF
v_call: TRBV6-5; j_call: TRBJ1-2; clone_size: .; cdr3_aa: CASSYGGTPTYGYTF
v_call: TRBV28; j_call: TRBJ2-7; clone_size: .; cdr3_aa: CASSFGGGVAGGSYEQYF
v_call: TRBV11-1; j_call: TRBJ1-2; clone_size: .; cdr3_aa: CASRLVGVIGYTF
v_call: TRBV12-3/TRBV12-4; j_call: TRBJ2-2; clone_size: once; cdr3_aa: CASSFRDSHRELFF
v_call: TRBV5-1; j_call: TRBJ2-1; clone_size: .; cdr3_aa: CASSLASGSVYEQFF
v_call: TRBV7-2; j_call: TRBJ2-1; clone_size: .; cdr3_aa: CASNPSYNEQFF
v_call: TRBV9; j_call: TRBJ1-2; clone_size: .; cdr3_aa: CASSPRGGSYGYTF
v_call: TRBV29-1; j_call: TRBJ1-2; clone_size: .; cdr3_aa: CSVEGQASMAGYTF
v_call: TRBV19; j_call: TRBJ2-3; clone_size: .; cdr3_aa: CASSSDLAGGWGDTQYF
v_call: TRBV30; j_call: TRBJ1-2; clone_size: .; cdr3_aa: CAWSTGTGANGYTF
v_call: TRBV12-3/TRBV12-4; j_call: TRBJ2-7; clone_size: .; cdr3_aa: CASTRGGPYEQYF
v_call: TRBV12-3/TRBV12-4; j_call: TRBJ1-1; clone_size: .; cdr3_aa: CASSFWTLLPDTEAFF
v_call: TRBV7-8; j_call: TRBJ1-1; clone_size: .; cdr3_aa: CASSPSPQNTEAFF
v_call: TRBV20-1; j_call: TRBJ1-2; clone_size: .; cdr3_aa: CSAKLHLRQNYGYTF
v_call: TRBV19; j_call: TRBJ2-6; clone_size: .; cdr3_aa: CASSIIGTGKGSGANVLTF
v_call: TRBV6-5; j_call: TRBJ2-7; clone_size: .; cdr3_aa: CASSYSGQGSYEQYF
v_call: TRBV28; j_call: TRBJ2-1; clone_size: .; cdr3_aa: CASSLSLDNEQFF
v_call: TRBV7-9; j_call: TRBJ1-4; clone_size: .; cdr3_aa: CASSGGNEKLFF
v_call: TRBV7-2; j_call: TRBJ2-2; clone_size: .; cdr3_aa: CASSSRTSGRAPGELFF
v_call: TRBV6-5; j_call: TRBJ2-3; clone_size: .; cdr3_aa: CASSYDFTDTQYF
v_call: TRBV3-1; j_call: TRBJ2-7; clone_size: hyperexpanded; cdr3_aa: CASSGGGGYEQYF
v_call: TRBV29-1; j_call: TRBJ1-1; clone_size: .; cdr3_aa: CSVVYRDGTEAFF
v_call: TRBV4-1; j_call: TRBJ2-7; clone_size: .; cdr3_aa: CASSQPREGSYEQYF
v_call: TRBV24/OR9-2; j_call: TRBJ2-2; clone_size: .; cdr3_aa: CATSPRGGSSNTGELFF
v_call: TRBV7-8; j_call: TRBJ1-1; clone_size: once; cdr3_aa: CASSFQEARTEAFF
v_call: TRBV5-1; j_call: TRBJ2-3; clone_size: .; cdr3_aa: CASSGTPAGDTQYF
v_call: TRBV6-5; j_call: TRBJ2-1; clone_size: .; cdr3_aa: CASSYEGTSGYYNEQFF
v_call: TRBV9; j_call: TRBJ1-6; clone_size: .; cdr3_aa: CASSVEPGQGSSPLHF
v_call: TRBV29-1; j_call: TRBJ1-3; clone_size: .; cdr3_aa: CSVAADLSGNTIYF
v_call: TRBV3-1; j_call: TRBJ2-1; clone_size: .; cdr3_aa: CASSQGGGGYNEQFF
v_call: TRBV20-1; j_call: TRBJ2-5; clone_size: .; cdr3_aa: CSARGSAGGRETQYF
v_call: TRBV29-1; j_call: TRBJ2-1; clone_size: .; cdr3_aa: CSVDGRGTGSSYNEQFF
v_call: TRBV12-3/TRBV12-4; j_call: TRBJ2-1; clone_size: .; cdr3_aa: CASSPTGEIRQFF
v_call: TRBV7-3; j_call: TRBJ2-3; clone_size: .; cdr3_aa: CASSLRTSGGTDTQYF
v_call: TRBV7-2; j_call: TRBJ2-7; clone_size: .; cdr3_aa: CASSLSGPLSEQYF
v_call: TRBV5-6; j_call: TRBJ2-1; clone_size: .; cdr3_aa: CASSLTVYNEQFF
v_call: TRBV20-1; j_call: TRBJ1-1; clone_size: .; cdr3_aa: CSARVSDTEAFF
v_call: TRBV6-2/TRBV6-3; j_call: TRBJ2-2; clone_size: .; cdr3_aa: CAVKRDGATGELFF
v_call: TRBV28; j_call: TRBJ2-1; clone_size: .; cdr3_aa: CASKGLAGYNEQFF
v_call: TRBV12-3/TRBV12-4; j_call: TRBJ1-1; clone_size: .; cdr3_aa: CASSLSADLNTEAFF
v_call: TRBV5-1; j_call: TRBJ1-1; clone_size: .; cdr3_aa: CASSPDRANTEAFF
v_call: TRBV29-1; j_call: TRBJ1-2; clone_size: .; cdr3_aa: CSAGGLSSPNYGYTF
v_call: TRBV29-1; j_call: TRBJ1-5; clone_size: .; cdr3_aa: CSVDEGPNQPQHF
v_call: TRBV29-1; j_call: TRBJ2-3; clone_size: .; cdr3_aa: CSGGGHDSDTQYF
v_call: TRBV2; j_call: TRBJ1-1; clone_size: .; cdr3_aa: CASSPDRVNTEAFF
v_call: TRBV7-9; j_call: TRBJ2-1; clone_size: .; cdr3_aa: CASSSSEGPGQGYNEQFF
v_call: TRBV28; j_call: TRBJ2-5; clone_size: .; cdr3_aa: CASSLEREYQETQYF
v_call: TRBV20-1; j_call: TRBJ2-4; clone_size: .; cdr3_aa: CSADRGNIQYF
v_call: TRBV7-6; j_call: TRBJ2-1; clone_size: .; cdr3_aa: CASSLQGRGNEQFF
v_call: TRBV28; j_call: TRBJ1-2; clone_size: .; cdr3_aa: CASSLPKWDGYTF
v_call: TRBV6-5; j_call: TRBJ2-5; clone_size: .; cdr3_aa: CASSPLEGGETQYF
v_call: TRBV10-2; j_call: TRBJ1-4; clone_size: .; cdr3_aa: CASRQAAGEKLFF
v_call: TRBV5-1; j_call: TRBJ1-1; clone_size: .; cdr3_aa: CASSLAGTGGTEAFF